Listed below are T cell receptor beta chains from one sample, sequenced in a study of vaccination and CD4 T cells after COVID-19. In TCRdb, the PCR reads were re-called with MiXCR into one record per CDR3 protein. The sample records about 12,000 distinct CDR3 sequences, 45% to 70% being singletons. No cognate antigen is known for these TCRs. Sequencing was performed on CD4+ T cells from blood, cultured in vitro. The receptors shown here come from a human donor who had recovered from COVID-19. CDR3s include the opening cysteine and the closing phenylalanine or tryptophan. Part of the rows lack a size; the others show once, few, many or a class for expanded clones.

clone_size j_call v_call cdr3_aa
few TRBJ2-5 TRBV15 CATSRDFSSETQYF
. TRBJ2-7 TRBV28 CASSLGGLADYEQYF
. TRBJ2-3 TRBV7-3 CASSSGLAGTDTQYF
. TRBJ1-1 TRBV10-2 CASSERYSNTEAFF
. TRBJ2-7 TRBV7-2 CASSTASGGKAYF
. TRBJ1-6 TRBV20-1 CSARLSGTDPLHF
. TRBJ2-2 TRBV2 CASRPDTMNTGELFF
. TRBJ2-3 TRBV10-3 CAISESASGTKDTQYF
. TRBJ1-6 TRBV7-8 CASSLEGIRVFPLHF
. TRBJ2-1 TRBV20-1 CSATSGTTINEQFF
once TRBJ2-4 TRBV12-3/TRBV12-4 CASSSTGRDIQYF
. TRBJ2-6 TRBV7-9 CASSQTTVKSAGANVLTF
few TRBJ1-2 TRBV24-1 CATSDRDTNYGYTF
few TRBJ2-5 TRBV6-2/TRBV6-3 CASSSPGQGRETQYF
. TRBJ2-5 TRBV12-3/TRBV12-4 CASSLWDGTRETQYF
. TRBJ1-2 TRBV7-9 CASSLAQQLQGGYTF
. TRBJ2-5 TRBV6-1 CASSQQETQYF
few TRBJ2-2 TRBV28 CASRIPGQGASGGELFF
. TRBJ2-6 TRBV20-1 CSARDSNSGANVLTF
. TRBJ2-7 TRBV6-5 CASSYSRVARPHYEQYF
. TRBJ1-1 TRBV6-1 CASSGQGATEAFF
once TRBJ2-1 TRBV20-1 CSGPSGRSYNEQFF
. TRBJ2-1 TRBV7-9 CASRTNLAASYNEQFF
. TRBJ2-4 TRBV21-1 CASSKIGPPGGIQYF
. TRBJ2-5 TRBV2 CASSRTSGRLGETQYF
few TRBJ1-1 TRBV15 CATSRFPGSTEAFF
. TRBJ2-2 TRBV4-1 CASSQPSRSAGELFF
. TRBJ2-1 TRBV6-1 CASSGWGLSRRLSSYNEQFF
. TRBJ2-5 TRBV20-1 CSATIPGQLTQYF
. TRBJ2-3 TRBV11-3 CASSRGSGEADTQYF
. TRBJ2-7 TRBV7-9 CASSLSGDNYEQYF
. TRBJ1-5 TRBV28 CASSPTGVNVQPQHF
. TRBJ1-1 TRBV7-3 CASSRQPNTEAFF
few TRBJ2-5 TRBV20-1 CSARSLAGAGETQYF
. TRBJ1-2 TRBV6-1 CASRPEANYGYTF
. TRBJ2-5 TRBV7-9 CASSPNPEETQYF
. TRBJ2-5 TRBV27 CASSLPGPEAETQYF
. TRBJ1-1 TRBV28 CASSATGGAHTEAFF
. TRBJ1-5 TRBV27 CASRSLEQNNQPQHF
few TRBJ1-2 TRBV6-5 CASSYRRGGGYTF
. TRBJ2-7 TRBV10-3 CAISESVGNPSYEQYF
. TRBJ1-1 TRBV5-4 CASSGQGINTEAFF
few TRBJ1-5 TRBV12-3/TRBV12-4 CASSPRDRGRRPQHF
. TRBJ1-1 TRBV7-3 CASSSGTGRNTEAFF
. TRBJ1-1 TRBV20-1 CSAPVTGPNTEAFF
. TRBJ1-1 TRBV20-1 CSARTSTGGFTEAFF
. TRBJ1-2 TRBV12-3/TRBV12-4 CASSGGQGIYGYTF
. TRBJ2-1 TRBV6-5 CASSSPLAGEYNEQFF
. TRBJ2-2 TRBV5-1 CASSPLAGGVTGELFF
few TRBJ1-2 TRBV30 CAWRRAAESYGYTF
. TRBJ1-6 TRBV6-4 CASSEVAGDSPLHF
. TRBJ1-5 TRBV20-1 CSAKDNWSNQPQHF
few TRBJ1-1 TRBV7-9 CASSLTGANTEAFF
. TRBJ1-1 TRBV7-9 CASVGQGNTEAFF
few TRBJ1-5 TRBV20-1 CSARGNRGVGQPQHF
. TRBJ2-3 TRBV7-8 CASSLGTAGLTQYF
. TRBJ1-1 TRBV27 CASSFYSTNTEAFF
. TRBJ1-1 TRBV11-2 CASSHTFDRGSEAFF
few TRBJ2-4 TRBV27 CASSYQGTKNIQYF
. TRBJ2-3 TRBV2 CASTREVNTQYF